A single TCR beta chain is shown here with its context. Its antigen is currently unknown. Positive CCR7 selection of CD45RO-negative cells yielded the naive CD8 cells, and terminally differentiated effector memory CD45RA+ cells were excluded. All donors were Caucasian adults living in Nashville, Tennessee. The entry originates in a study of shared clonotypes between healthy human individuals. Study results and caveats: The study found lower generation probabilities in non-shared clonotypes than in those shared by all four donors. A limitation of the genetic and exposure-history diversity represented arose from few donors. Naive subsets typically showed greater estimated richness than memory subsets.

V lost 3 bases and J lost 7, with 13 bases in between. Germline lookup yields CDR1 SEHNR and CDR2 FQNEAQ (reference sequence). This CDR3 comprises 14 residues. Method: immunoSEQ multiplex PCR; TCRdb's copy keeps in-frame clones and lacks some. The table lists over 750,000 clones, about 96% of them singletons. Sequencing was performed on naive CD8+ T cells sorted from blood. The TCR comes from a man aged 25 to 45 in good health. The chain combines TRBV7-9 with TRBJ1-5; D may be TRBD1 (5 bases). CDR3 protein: CASSFSQGGQPQHF. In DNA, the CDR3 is TGTGCCAGCAGCTTTAGTCAGGGCGGCCAGCCCCAGCATTTT.